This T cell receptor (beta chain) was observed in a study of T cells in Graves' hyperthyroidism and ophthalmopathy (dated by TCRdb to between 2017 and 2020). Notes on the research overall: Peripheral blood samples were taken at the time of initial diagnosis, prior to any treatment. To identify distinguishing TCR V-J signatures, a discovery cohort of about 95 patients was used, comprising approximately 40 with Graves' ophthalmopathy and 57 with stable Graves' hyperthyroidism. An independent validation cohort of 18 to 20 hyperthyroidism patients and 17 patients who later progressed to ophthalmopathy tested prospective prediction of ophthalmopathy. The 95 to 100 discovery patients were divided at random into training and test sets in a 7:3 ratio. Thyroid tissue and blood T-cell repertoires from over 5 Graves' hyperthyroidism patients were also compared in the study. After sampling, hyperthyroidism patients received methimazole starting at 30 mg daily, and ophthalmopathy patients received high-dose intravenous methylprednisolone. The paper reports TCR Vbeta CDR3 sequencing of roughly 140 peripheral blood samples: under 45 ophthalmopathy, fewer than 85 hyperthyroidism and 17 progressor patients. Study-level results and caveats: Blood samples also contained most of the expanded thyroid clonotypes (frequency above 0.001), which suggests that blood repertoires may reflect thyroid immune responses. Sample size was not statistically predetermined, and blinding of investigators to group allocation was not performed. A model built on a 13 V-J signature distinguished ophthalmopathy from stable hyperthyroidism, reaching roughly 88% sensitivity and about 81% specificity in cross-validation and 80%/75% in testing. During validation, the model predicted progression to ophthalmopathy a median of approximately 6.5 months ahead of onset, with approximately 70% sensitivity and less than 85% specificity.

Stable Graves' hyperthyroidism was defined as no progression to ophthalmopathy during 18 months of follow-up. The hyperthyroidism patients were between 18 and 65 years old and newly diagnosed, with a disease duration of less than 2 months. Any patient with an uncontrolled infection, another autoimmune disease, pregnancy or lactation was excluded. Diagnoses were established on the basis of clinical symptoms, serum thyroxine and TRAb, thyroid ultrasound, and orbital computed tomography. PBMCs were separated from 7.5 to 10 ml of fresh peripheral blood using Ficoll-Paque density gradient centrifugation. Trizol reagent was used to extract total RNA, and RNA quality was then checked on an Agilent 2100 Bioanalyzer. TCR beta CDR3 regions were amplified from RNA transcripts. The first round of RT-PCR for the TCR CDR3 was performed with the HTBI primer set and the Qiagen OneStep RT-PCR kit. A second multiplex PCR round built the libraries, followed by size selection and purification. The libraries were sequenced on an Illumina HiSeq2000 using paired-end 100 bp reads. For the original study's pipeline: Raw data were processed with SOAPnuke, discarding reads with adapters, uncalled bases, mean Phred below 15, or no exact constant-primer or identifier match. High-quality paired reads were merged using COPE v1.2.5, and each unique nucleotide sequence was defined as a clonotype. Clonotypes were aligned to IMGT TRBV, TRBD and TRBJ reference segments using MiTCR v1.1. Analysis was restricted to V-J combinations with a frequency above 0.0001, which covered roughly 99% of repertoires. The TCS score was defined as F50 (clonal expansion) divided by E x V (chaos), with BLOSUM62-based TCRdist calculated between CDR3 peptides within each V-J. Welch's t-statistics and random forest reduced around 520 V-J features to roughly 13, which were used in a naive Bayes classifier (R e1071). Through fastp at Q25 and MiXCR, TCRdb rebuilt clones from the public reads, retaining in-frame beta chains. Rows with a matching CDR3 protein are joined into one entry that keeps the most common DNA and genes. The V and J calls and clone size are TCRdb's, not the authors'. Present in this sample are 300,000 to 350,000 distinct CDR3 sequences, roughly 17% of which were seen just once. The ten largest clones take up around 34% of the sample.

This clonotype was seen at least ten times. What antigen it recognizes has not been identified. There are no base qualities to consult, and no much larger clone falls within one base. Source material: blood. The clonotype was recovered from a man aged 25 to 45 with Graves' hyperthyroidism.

The bases are TGTGCCAGCAGCGTAGGGACTAGCGGGGCAGATACGCAGTATTTT. Translated, this gives CASSVGTSGADTQYF. The sequence is built from TRBV9 and TRBJ2-3, and 12 bases in between align with TRBD2. Including the terminal cysteine and phenylalanine, the CDR3 comprises 15 residues. Only the CDR3 DNA stays, 45 bases, in frame from base 1. CDR1 and CDR2 (SGDLS, YYNGEE) derive from the germline V gene. Here V drops 0 bases and J drops 4 bases, and the junction holds 0 bases not matched to any gene.